This is a list of T cell receptor beta chains from one sample in a study of blood T cell repertoires in COVID-19. Assay used: immunoSEQ multiplex PCR; TCRdb lists only in-frame clones, some missing. The table includes nearly 85,000 clones, approximately 82% detected once. The sequencing input was peripheral blood. The receptors here all came from a woman in her sixties or seventies with acute or convalescent COVID-19. The CDR3 runs from the conserved cysteine through the conserved F or W. The order of the fields is V gene, J gene, CDR3 protein.

TRBV30	TRBJ1-1	CAWSSLIEAFF
TRBV3-1/TRBV3-2	TRBJ2-7	CASSQGQGTALEQYF
TRBV15	TRBJ2-7	CATSRGVTGEQYF
TRBV13	TRBJ1-1	CASSLMGAEAFF
TRBV19	TRBJ2-3	CASSMGRGGDTQYF
TRBV10-3	TRBJ1-1	CAISERQGATEAFF
TRBV5-4	TRBJ2-4	CASSSDRESQAIQYF
TRBV5-1	TRBJ2-5	CASSPLRGNTETQYF
TRBV7-9	TRBJ2-3	CASSLTGVGADTQYF
TRBV2	TRBJ2-1	CASRGLAGGRKFF
TRBV7-7	TRBJ2-7	CASVSGGLAGYEQYF
TRBV10-3	TRBJ1-6	CATSTRTGDNSPLHF
TRBV5-1	TRBJ2-3	CASSITGGDTQYF
TRBV5-1	TRBJ1-1	CASSLQGADNTEAFF
TRBV5-1	TRBJ2-2	CASSLGGPSNTGELFF
TRBV3-1/TRBV3-2	TRBJ1-2	CASSQDPGNYGYTF
TRBV24-1	TRBJ2-5	CATSDFGTEETQYF
TRBV29-1	TRBJ1-5	CSVGHSNQPQHF
TRBV5-1	TRBJ1-1	CASSKEGAAEAFF
TRBV3-1/TRBV3-2	TRBJ2-5	CASSQGQDPQETQYF
TRBV5-8	TRBJ1-6	CASSLQSGLSGYSPLHF
TRBV18	TRBJ2-1	CASSPTSYNEQFF
TRBV18	TRBJ1-5	CASSPYQGNQPQHF
TRBV5-4	TRBJ2-7	CASSLTGRSYEQYF
TRBV27	TRBJ2-1	CASSPSDRTYNEQFF
TRBV27	TRBJ1-1	CASRLPQGGTEAFF
TRBV18	TRBJ2-6	CASSPPGTGPSGANVLTF
TRBV9	TRBJ1-2	CASSAPQGALGGYTF
TRBV4-1	TRBJ1-3	CASSQNFGNTIYF
TRBV3-1/TRBV3-2	TRBJ1-3	CASSHNTGKSGNTIYF
TRBV24-1	TRBJ1-3	CATSGGGNAGNTIYF
TRBV7-4	TRBJ2-5	CASSLKQEGRYKKGTQYF
TRBV13	TRBJ2-7	CASSRRLAGVDEQYF
TRBV2	TRBJ1-1	CATQTGGGWTEAFF
TRBV9	TRBJ1-2	CASSVAPGTNYGYTF
TRBV29-1	TRBJ1-4	CTARQANEKLFF
TRBV11-2	TRBJ1-2	CASSFPAGRVTFGYTF
TRBV5-1	TRBJ2-1	CASSEASGGPISYNEQFF
TRBV19	TRBJ1-1	CASSMRASEAFF
TRBV5-1	TRBJ1-1	CASSSGQGVYTEAFF
TRBV24-1	TRBJ1-3	CATSEGIDRGNTIYF
TRBV5-8	TRBJ2-3	CASSLGLAGVGDTQYF
TRBV30	TRBJ2-3	CAWSVRGTDTQYF
TRBV7-7	TRBJ2-2	CASSRAGLGSTGELFF
TRBV5-4	TRBJ2-3	CASSLANGPDTQYF
TRBV5-1	TRBJ2-1	CARLSRRTSGYNEQFF
TRBV27	TRBJ1-6	CATGTAYNSPLHF